This TCR beta chain was documented in a study of T cells after yellow fever vaccination (dated by TCRdb to the late 2010s). General notes on the study: The SMART-Seq v4 Ultra Low Input RNA kit was used to prepare libraries from fractions with low cell numbers. Bulk TCR alpha and beta repertoires were sequenced longitudinally to track T-cell clones before and after primary and booster YFV17D yellow fever vaccination. The cohort comprised two healthy male donors, one aged 18 to 29 and one aged 30 to 40 years. Blood samples were taken at several timepoints before and after primary and secondary immunization, and bulk PBMC replicates and cell subsets were isolated. Findings and caveats that apply to the study as a whole: After the booster, most clones that had expanded after primary vaccination were detected again (approximately 96% of CD4 and over 75% of CD8), suggesting broad maintenance of memory. FACS-sorted repertoires could contain abundant contaminating clonotypes from the bulk population, so computational filtering was required. A small share of clonotypes occurred in both CD4 and CD8 compartments, likely arising from convergent recombination. Because the study included only two donors, the extent to which the findings can be generalized is limited. The secondary T-cell response was weaker than the primary response but faster, peaking on day 5 instead of day 15.

From its cysteine to its phenylalanine, the CDR3 spans 16 amino acids. Only the CDR3 portion is preserved as DNA: 48 bases, with reading frame beginning at the first base. Trimming removed 5 bases from V and 4 bases from J; the gene matches leave 11 bases unexplained. The sequencer listed for this sample is Illumina NovaSeq 6000. TCR cDNA was synthesized by 5'RACE template switching, through which a universal primer site and unique molecular identifiers were introduced. cDNA synthesis was primed from both the TCR alpha and TCR beta constant segments. Library amplification involved two PCR steps, and the second step added sample barcodes and sequencing adapters. Libraries were sequenced on Illumina HiSeq 2500 (2x100 bp) or NovaSeq (2x150 bp). In the source study's methods: Reads were demultiplexed and collapsed into UMI consensus sequences with MIGEC, and V(D)J alignment was performed with MiXCR. Vaccine-responding clonotypes were identified with edgeR using replicate PBMC samples, with FDR below 0.01 and a log2 fold change above 5 up to day 15 being required. Each bulk clonotype received a CD4 or CD8 identity based on whether the sequenced CD4 or CD8 repertoire contained that clonotype at higher abundance. TCRdb reworked the public reads: Q25 trimming with fastp, MiXCR clone assembly, productive beta chains retained. Rows are unified per CDR3 protein, each entry keeping the most common DNA and genes. It is TCRdb's table, rather than the study itself, that gives the V and J calls and clone size. Present in this sample are about 220,000 distinct CDR3 sequences, under 3.5% of which were seen just once. The ten largest clones add up to around 3.2% of the sample.

In the case of this clonotype: This receptor's antigen is unknown. No much larger clone exists at a distance of one base, and base qualities are not known.

Interpreted using the paper, the treatment or condition label stands for: live attenuated yellow fever vaccine strain. PBMCs were isolated from peripheral blood using a standard Ficoll-Paque protocol. CD4 and CD8 T-cell fractions were isolated with Dynabeads CD4 and CD8 positive selection kits. RNA was extracted with TriZol from bulk PBMCs, CD4 and CD8 fractions, and dextramer-positive and dextramer-negative fractions. The input for sequencing was CD4+ T cells sorted from PBMCs, taken 10 days after the yellow fever booster vaccination. This TCR was recovered from a man between 18 and 35 years old who received the YFV17D yellow fever vaccine. The rearrangement joined TRBV12-3 or TRBV12-4 to TRBJ1-2, and 9 junction bases match TRBD1. The DNA is TGTGCCAGCAGTCCCACACGACAGGGGGGCTCCTATGGCTACACCTTC. Its translation is CASSPTRQGGSYGYTF.